This T cell receptor beta chain is drawn from a study of human T cells and chemical hapten exposure. Individual cDNA molecules received unique molecular identifiers in the library. Methods used by the authors: A per-sample median of roughly 91,000 TCRs was observed, with a range of about 20,000 to 750,000. Using its own MiXCR run on the RACE reads, TCRdb lists one record per CDR3 protein. TCRdb assigned the V and J calls; the authors' analysis was not used. The data contain approximately 350,000 distinct CDR3 sequences, roughly 6.3% of them singletons. Germline values: CDR1 ENHRY, CDR2 SYGVKD. This CDR3 spans 14 amino acids. V gave up 6 bases and J gave up 4 bases, with 13 bases separating them. In this sample, this clonotype turned up many times. Noted time point: patch test 2, 6 weeks after DPC sensitization. Sample treatment: therapeutic diphenylcyclopropenone sensitization with weekly scalp DPC. The authors' total RNA extraction used unfractionated whole blood.

This receptor was identified in a woman under 30 with alopecia areata. Some clones in this sample may be carry-over from other donors' samples. The sequencing here drew on whole blood, taken in connection with sensitization to the hapten diphenylcyclopropenone (DPC). This rearrangement joins TRBV10-3 to TRBJ1-5; D uncertain. CDR3 in amino acids: CAISPTGENQPQHF. The CDR3 DNA sequence: TGTGCCATCAGCCCGACGGGAGAAAATCAGCCCCAGCATTTT.